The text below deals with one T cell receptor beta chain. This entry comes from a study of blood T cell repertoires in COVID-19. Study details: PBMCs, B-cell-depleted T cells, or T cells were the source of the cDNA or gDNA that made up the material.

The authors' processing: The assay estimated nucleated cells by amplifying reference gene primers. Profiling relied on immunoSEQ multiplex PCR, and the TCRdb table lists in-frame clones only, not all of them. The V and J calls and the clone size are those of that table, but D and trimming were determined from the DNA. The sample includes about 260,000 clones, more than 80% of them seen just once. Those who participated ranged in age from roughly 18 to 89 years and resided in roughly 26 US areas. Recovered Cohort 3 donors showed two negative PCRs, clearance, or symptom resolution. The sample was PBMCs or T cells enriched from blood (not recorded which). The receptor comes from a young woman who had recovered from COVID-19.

CDR3 loop: CAWSRDYGYTF. The CDR3 DNA reads as TGTGCCTGGAGCCGGGATTATGGCTACACCTTC. The chain is built from TRBV30 and TRBJ1-2; D is undetermined. CDR1 is GTSNPN, CDR2 SVGIG, per germline (reference sequence). Deletions cut 3 bases from V and 5 bases from J, with 7 bases between. This CDR3 contains 11 residues.